This entry describes one T cell receptor beta chain. The V end lost 4 bases, the J end lost 8 bases, and 15 bases lay between the germline ends. CDR3 length: 13 residues. Germline loops: CDR1 SGHNT, CDR2 YYREEE (reference sequence). The sample is drawn from a study of blood T cell repertoires in COVID-19. Study summary: Acute-phase and convalescent COVID-19 samples originated in the United States, Italy and Spain.

Adults between roughly 18 and 95 years of age took part from under 25 US areas. Participant reports of clinical history set cohort assignment. All recovered Cohort 3 donors got two negative PCRs, got clearance, or saw symptom resolution. Sequencing used immunoSEQ multiplex PCR; TCRdb keeps in-frame clones, though not all of them. The sample lists under 200,000 clones, over 75% seen once, with more than 0.75% in the top ten. The sample taken for sequencing was PBMCs or T cells enriched from blood (not recorded which). This chain joins TRBV5-4 and TRBJ1-2; D remains unclear. This TCR derives from a woman aged 18-29 years who had recovered from COVID-19. The CDR3 region has the DNA TGTGCCAGCAGCCCAGACGGGGTCCGGGGCTACACCTTC. The encoded protein is CASSPDGVRGYTF.